This T cell receptor (delta chain) was found in a study of γδ T cells in repeated Plasmodium falciparum infection. Study at large: Four controlled malaria infections with P. falciparum NF54 spanned less than 850 days. Study-level results: The Malian cohort came from a small rural village of predominantly one ethnic group.

Vgamma9/Vdelta2+ and Vdelta2-negative gammadelta T cells were flow-sorted from PBMC for bulk sequencing. There are 22 residues in the CDR3. Germline lookup yields CDR1 TSWWSYY and CDR2 QGS. Trimming shortened V by 2 bases and J by 2 bases, and 33 bases separated the two germline ends. Sequencing covered both gamma and delta TCR chains per sample. TCRdb re-processed the multiplex PCR reads via CATT. The sample yields around 46,000 delta-chain clones, about 2% seen once. With regard to this clone: Its antigen remains unidentified. Given a far larger clone just one base away, this is likely a sequencing read error. The same CDR3 is also encoded by other DNA sequences in this sample.

The chain combines TRDV1 with TRDJ1, with a weak D call TRDD3 (6 bases). Matching the DNA to germline supplied the J gene, which TCRdb does not give. The sequence was collected from a pool of human donors (malaria-infected and uninfected, not separated). Sequencing was carried out using gamma-delta T cells from blood. The CDR3: CALGEALDLYWAPPRGTDKLIF. CDR3 DNA: TGTGCTCTTGGGGAAGCCCTGGATTTGTACTGGGCCCCACCTCGGGGTACCGATAAACTCATCTTT.